This is a list of T cell receptor beta chains from one sample in a study of blood T cell repertoires in COVID-19. Assay used: immunoSEQ multiplex PCR; TCRdb lists only in-frame clones, some missing. Altogether about 280,000 clones are present, 70% to 90% being singletons, with the ten largest covering about 8.5%. The sample was peripheral blood. These receptors were taken from a man between 18 and 29 years old with active or convalescent COVID-19. CDR3s include the opening cysteine and the closing phenylalanine or tryptophan. The D gene is left open where the match is weak. Not every row has a clone size; where given, it reads once, few, many or a size class.

v_gene,d_gene,j_gene,abundance,CDR3aa,CDR3nt
TRBV9,TRBD2,TRBJ2-1,NA,CASSTSQAGGPGNEQFF,TGTGCCAGCAGCACCAGCCAAGCGGGGGGGCCTGGCAATGAGCAGTTCTTC
TRBV10-2,NA,TRBJ1-1,NA,CASSEGTHTEAFF,TGCGCCAGCAGTGAGGGGACACACACTGAAGCTTTCTTT
TRBV7-9,NA,TRBJ2-3,NA,CASSFEGVTDTQYF,TGTGCCAGCAGCTTCGAGGGTGTCACAGATACGCAGTATTTT
TRBV27,TRBD1,TRBJ1-2,few,CASSFRGQGAVDYGYTF,TGTGCCAGCAGTTTTAGAGGACAGGGGGCCGTTGACTATGGCTACACCTTC
TRBV20-1,TRBD1,TRBJ2-5,NA,CSASVRDRAYLTKETQYF,TGCAGTGCTAGTGTCCGCGACAGGGCGTATTTGACGAAAGAGACCCAGTACTTC
TRBV3-1/TRBV3-2,TRBD2,TRBJ2-1,NA,CASSQDYRAGGRNEQFF,TGTGCCAGCAGCCAAGATTATAGAGCGGGGGGTAGGAATGAGCAGTTCTTC
TRBV10-3,NA,TRBJ2-5,NA,CASRPTGQETQYF,TGTGCCAGCCGCCCGACAGGCCAAGAGACCCAGTACTTC
TRBV7-2,NA,TRBJ1-4,NA,CASSLAPGTNLRGRATNEKLFF,TGTGCCAGCAGCTTAGCTCCGGGAACCAACTTGCGAGGCCGAGCAACTAATGAAAAACTGTTTTTT
TRBV19,NA,TRBJ1-6,NA,CASSFSPGSTPLHF,TGTGCCAGTAGTTTCTCCCCCGGGAGCACACCCCTCCACTTT
TRBV4-1,NA,TRBJ2-5,NA,CASSQRGLMETQYF,TGCGCCAGCAGCCAAAGGGGACTTATGGAGACCCAGTACTTC
TRBV7-9,NA,TRBJ2-7,NA,CASSPELSFVGGERYEQYF,TGTGCCAGCAGCCCAGAATTAAGCTTCGTGGGGGGAGAACGCTACGAGCAGTACTTC
TRBV27,NA,TRBJ2-5,once,CASSLDSQETQYF,TGTGCCAGCAGTCTGGACAGCCAAGAGACCCAGTACTTC
TRBV27,NA,TRBJ2-7,NA,CASSLASSYEQYF,TGTGCCAGCAGTTTAGCCAGCTCCTACGAGCAGTACTTC
TRBV27,NA,TRBJ1-1,once,CASSRKNRVREMNTEAFF,TGTGCCAGCAGTCGTAAAAATAGAGTCCGCGAGATGAACACTGAAGCTTTCTTT
TRBV19,NA,TRBJ2-7,NA,CASSISDYYEQYF,TGTGCCAGTAGTATCAGCGACTACTACGAGCAGTACTTC
TRBV5-6,NA,TRBJ2-7,NA,CASSLGKRNYEQYF,TGTGCCAGCAGCTTGGGGAAGAGGAACTACGAGCAGTACTTC
TRBV3-1/TRBV3-2,NA,TRBJ2-2,NA,CASSQSTGKHTGELFF,TGTGCCAGCAGCCAATCCACAGGGAAGCACACCGGGGAGCTGTTTTTT
TRBV19,NA,TRBJ1-2,few,CASSIDRYGYTF,TGTGCCAGTAGTATCGACAGATATGGCTACACCTTC
TRBV27,TRBD1,TRBJ1-2,NA,CASSITWTGRGDGYTF,TGTGCCAGCAGTATCACTTGGACAGGGCGGGGTGATGGCTACACCTTC
TRBV4-2,TRBD2,TRBJ2-5,NA,CASSQVAGSVETQYF,TGTGCCAGCAGCCAAGTAGCGGGGTCTGTGGAGACCCAGTACTTC
TRBV4-1,NA,TRBJ2-5,NA,CASSQEGEVYQETQYF,TGCGCCAGCAGCCAAGAAGGGGAGGTGTACCAAGAGACCCAGTACTTC
TRBV5-5,TRBD1,TRBJ2-7,NA,CASSLARGNIDEQYF,TGTGCCAGCAGCTTGGCCAGGGGGAATATCGACGAGCAGTACTTC
TRBV30,TRBD1,TRBJ1-2,NA,CAWSVGLNDRAGGRGYTF,TGTGCCTGGAGTGTAGGCCTGAACGACAGGGCCGGCGGCCGTGGCTACACCTTC
TRBV7-2,TRBD2,TRBJ2-6,NA,CASSLSRGAGANVLTF,TGTGCCAGCAGCTTAAGTCGGGGGGCTGGGGCCAACGTCCTGACTTTC